These T cell receptor beta chains were read from a single sample in a study of T cell responses to AZD1222 COVID-19 vaccine. Using immunoSEQ multiplex PCR, the repertoire was profiled, and TCRdb retains in-frame clones only, with some absent. Of about 140,000 clones in the sample, about 86% are singletons; the top ten hold nearly 3.5%. Sequencing used peripheral blood, obtained on day 0 of AZD1222 vaccination. The receptors were sampled from an adult in good health. CDR3s include the opening cysteine and the closing phenylalanine or tryptophan. The D gene is left open where the match is weak. Clone size is not always given. Where it is, it says once, few, many or a class for expanded clones.

NA	12	NA	TRBJ1-2	TRBV12-5	TGTGCTAGTGGTTTGGGCAGCTATGGCTACACCTTC	CASGLGSYGYTF
NA	13	NA	TRBJ1-1	TRBV7-9	TGTGCCAGCAGCGCCTTAACAATTACTGAAGCTTTCTTT	CASSALTITEAFF
NA	15	once	TRBJ1-5	TRBV21-1	TGTGCCAGCCACGGAAAGGGACAGGGAAATCAGCCCCAGCATTTT	CASHGKGQGNQPQHF
NA	16	NA	TRBJ2-1	TRBV5-1	TGCGCCAGCAGCTCGTCCGGGACGCTCTCCTACAATGAGCAGTTCTTC	CASSSSGTLSYNEQFF
NA	16	few	TRBJ2-5	TRBV30	TGTGCCTGGAGGCCCAGACGGACTGTCCGTGGTGAGACCCAGTACTTC	CAWRPRRTVRGETQYF
NA	12	NA	TRBJ2-7	TRBV28	TGTGCCAGCACCTCGAGGTGGCCCGAGCAGTACTTC	CASTSRWPEQYF
NA	12	NA	TRBJ2-7	TRBV18	TGTGCCAGCTCACCACCGATTAGGGAGCAGTACTTC	CASSPPIREQYF
NA	14	once	TRBJ2-7	TRBV10-3	TGTGCCATCAGTGAGAAACAGGGTGTCGACGAGCAGTACTTC	CAISEKQGVDEQYF
TRBD2	14	NA	TRBJ2-1	TRBV7-2	TGTGCCAGCAGCGGACTAGCGGCCTACAATGAGCAGTTCTTC	CASSGLAAYNEQFF
NA	15	NA	TRBJ1-4	TRBV7-9	TGTGCCAGCAGCATCCGACATACAACTAATGAAAAACTGTTTTTT	CASSIRHTTNEKLFF
NA	13	NA	TRBJ2-1	TRBV7-8	TGTGCCAGCGCCACCGAGAGGGGCAATGAGCAGTTCTTC	CASATERGNEQFF
TRBD2	16	NA	TRBJ2-1	TRBV15	TGTGCCACCAGCAGAGCACAGAGAGGGACTAACAATGAGCAGTTCTTC	CATSRAQRGTNNEQFF
TRBD1	15	NA	TRBJ1-5	TRBV7-8	TGTGCCAGCAGCCGAGGGGGCCCGGACAATCAGCCCCAGCATTTT	CASSRGGPDNQPQHF
NA	14	NA	TRBJ1-6	TRBV9	TGTGCCAGCAGCGTAGCGCAACTAAATTCACCCCTCCACTTT	CASSVAQLNSPLHF
NA	13	NA	TRBJ1-1	TRBV2	TGTGCCAGCATTCAGGGTGTCCTCACTGAAGCTTTCTTT	CASIQGVLTEAFF